These 17 T cell receptor beta chains came from one sample sequenced in a study of shared clonotypes between healthy human individuals. Only in-frame clones appear in the TCRdb table, and some are missing; sequencing was by immunoSEQ multiplex PCR. The sample yields around 1.6 million clones, about 98% seen once. Sequencing was performed on naive CD4+ T cells sorted from blood. Subset reported: CD45RA+ positively selected. These receptors originate from a man aged 30 to 39 in good health.

This chain joins TRBV28 and TRBJ2-3; 8 bases are a match to TRBD2. With V trimmed by 4 bases and J by 4 bases, 10 bases remained unmatched. CDR1 and CDR2 from the germline V gene are MDHEN and SYDVKM. The CDR3 runs to 16 residues. The chain's CDR3 is CASSSPAGVGADTQYF. The CDR3 nucleotides are TGTGCCAGCAGTTCCCCAGCGGGAGTCGGGGCAGATACGCAGTATTTT. Full variable domain (missing parts from reference TRBV28 and TRBJ2-3): DVKVTQSSRYLVKRTGEKVFLECVQDMDHENMFWYRQDPGLGLRLIYFSYDVKMKEKGDIPEGYSVSREKKERFSLILESASTNQTSMYLCASSSPAGVGADTQYFGPGTRLTVL.

The V call is TRBV5-1, the J call TRBJ2-3; the D gene is possibly TRBD1 (6 bases). Germline-derived CDR1 and CDR2 are SGHRS and YFSETQ. V lost 3 bases and J lost 5, with 16 bases in between. This CDR3 is 15 amino acids long. CDR3 coding DNA: TGCGCCAGCAGCTCAAACAGGGATTTCGGAGATACGCAGTATTTT. It is translated as CASSSNRDFGDTQYF.

This chain joins TRBV5-6 and TRBJ1-4; 8 bases line up with TRBD1. The CDR3 contains 15 residues. V shed 4 bases, J shed 10 bases, and the junction held 12 bases outside the gene matches. Germline CDR1 reads SGHDT; CDR2 reads YYEEEE. Written as DNA, the CDR3 is TGTGCCAGCAGCCAGATCACCGGACAGGGTGCAAAACTGTTTTTT. It encodes CASSQITGQGAKLFF.

V and J are TRBV10-2 and TRBJ2-7; 7 bases fit TRBD2. The CDR3 loop spans 13 amino acids. Germline assignment: CDR1 WSHSY and CDR2 SAAADI. V was pared by 6 bases and J by 0 bases, with 2 bases of the junction left unmatched. The CDR3 coding sequence is TGCGCCAGCAGAACTAGCGCCTCCTACGAGCAGTACTTC. Translation gives CASRTSASYEQYF.

This chain connects TRBV29-1 to TRBJ2-7; D perhaps matches TRBD2 (6 bases). The germline V and J ends were trimmed by 7 bases and 5 bases, with 18 bases remaining between them. Germline V lookup: CDR1 SQVTM, CDR2 ANQGSEA. The length of the CDR3 is 13 residues. This chain's CDR3 is CSAKLGGSHEQYF. CDR3 bases: TGCAGCGCCAAATTGGGGGGTTCCCACGAGCAGTACTTC.

The genes are TRBV5-1 and TRBJ2-2; D may be TRBD1 or TRBD2 (5 bases each). V was cut by 4 bases and J by 4 bases, with 11 bases left in between. The CDR3 totals 14 residues. Germline V gene data show CDR1 as SGHRS and CDR2 as YFSETQ. The CDR3 loop reads CASSRGDGTGELFF. CDR3 bases: TGCGCCAGCAGCCGTGGGGACGGCACCGGGGAGCTGTTTTTT. Full variable domain (rest looked up from reference TRBV5-1 and TRBJ2-2): KAGVTQTPRYLIKTRGQQVTLSCSPISGHRSVSWYQQTPGQGLQFLFEYFSETQRNKGNFPGRFSGRQFSNSRSEMNVSTLELGDSALYLCASSRGDGTGELFFGEGSRLTVL.

The chain has TRBV5-1 and TRBJ2-1; possibly TRBD2 for D (6 bases). Germline CDR1 reads SGHRS; CDR2 reads YFSETQ. Trimming removed 0 bases from V and 0 bases from J, with 10 bases in between. The CDR3 is 16 residues long. The CDR3 sequence: CASSLAGGLSYNEQFF. CDR3 in DNA: TGCGCCAGCAGCTTGGCTGGGGGACTCTCCTACAATGAGCAGTTCTTC.

The chain employs TRBV5-1 and TRBJ2-7, with unresolved D. This CDR3 is 13 amino acids long. Germline CDR1 SGHRS, CDR2 YFSETQ. V lost 0 bases and J 2 bases, leaving 6 bases between the germline ends. CDR3 DNA: TGCGCCAGCAGCTTGGAGCCAGCCTACGAGCAGTACTTC. Its protein is CASSLEPAYEQYF. Drawing the rest from reference TRBV5-1 and TRBJ2-7, the complete variable domain is KAGVTQTPRYLIKTRGQQVTLSCSPISGHRSVSWYQQTPGQGLQFLFEYFSETQRNKGNFPGRFSGRQFSNSRSEMNVSTLELGDSALYLCASSLEPAYEQYFGPGTRLTVT.

A remark on this clone: Other DNA variants within this sample encode the same CDR3. The rearrangement joins TRBV29-1 to TRBJ1-1, with D possibly TRBD1 on 6 matching bases. The CDR3 has 12 amino acids. Germline V lookup: CDR1 SQVTM, CDR2 ANQGSEA. Trimming cost V 6 bases and J 0 bases, with 8 bases left between them. The CDR3 protein is CSVQGMNTEAFF. The CDR3 DNA reads TGCAGCGTACAGGGAATGAACACTGAAGCTTTCTTT.

This rearrangement joins TRBV6-1 to TRBJ2-7; D remains ambiguous. The CDR3 is 14 residues long. With 0 bases removed from V and 4 bases from J, the gap between germline ends came to 10 bases. From germline, CDR1 is MNHNS and CDR2 SASEGT. CDR3 loop: CASSEARILYEQYF. The CDR3 DNA reads TGTGCCAGCAGTGAAGCACGAATTTTGTACGAGCAGTACTTC.

The V gene is TRBV9, the J gene TRBJ1-1, with D tentatively TRBD1 (6 bases). This CDR3 has 14 residues. Germline CDR1 and CDR2: SGDLS and YYNGEE. Trimming left V 4 bases short and J 5 bases short, with 15 bases between. CDR3 region: CASSPDRSSTEAFF. In DNA form, the CDR3 reads TGTGCCAGCAGCCCCGACAGGAGCTCGACTGAAGCTTTCTTT.

The rearrangement links TRBV19 to TRBJ2-5; TRBD1 is a possible D gene (5 bases). The CDR3 extends over 13 amino acids. Trimming took 2 bases from V and 4 from J, leaving 8 bases between them. The V gene's germline CDR1 is LNHDA and CDR2 SQIVND (reference sequence). The CDR3 DNA is TGTGCCAGTAGTATACAGGGTCGAGAGACCCAGTACTTC. Its translation: CASSIQGRETQYF. The full variable domain, completed using reference TRBV19 and TRBJ2-5, is DGGITQSPKYLFRKEGQNVTLSCEQNLNHDAMYWYRQDPGQGLRLIYYSQIVNDFQKGDIAEGYSVSREKKESFPLTVTSAQKNPTAFYLCASSIQGRETQYFGPGTRLLVL.

This chain links TRBV7-6 with TRBJ2-2; no clear D gene. This CDR3 spans 15 amino acids. The V end was cut by 3 bases, the J end by 2 bases, with 10 bases between. Per germline, CDR1 SGHVS and CDR2 FNYEAQ. CDR3 in amino acids: CASSLYNLNTGELFF. CDR3 sequence (DNA): TGTGCCAGCAGCTTGTACAATCTAAACACCGGGGAGCTGTTTTTT.

The chain couples TRBV2 to TRBJ1-3; D ambiguous. The CDR3 totals 13 residues. The germline V and J ends were trimmed by 8 bases and 0 bases, with 8 bases remaining between them. Germline CDR1 and CDR2: SNHLY and FYNNEI. CDR3 sequence reads: CASSINSGNTIYF. CDR3 DNA: TGTGCCAGCTCTATCAACTCTGGAAACACCATATATTTT. The complete variable domain, with remaining parts taken from reference TRBV2 and TRBJ1-3, reads EPEVTQTPSHQVTQMGQEVILRCVPISNHLYFYWYRQILGQKVEFLVSFYNNEISEKSEIFDDQFSVERPDGSNFTLKIRSTKLEDSAMYFCASSINSGNTIYFGEGSWLTVV.

This clone came up once. The same CDR3 arises from other DNA sequences in this sample as well. The rearrangement links TRBV18 to TRBJ2-1; TRBD2 matches 10 bases. The CDR3 consists of 16 residues. CDR1 is KGHSH and CDR2 is LQKENI in the germline V gene. The ends lost 2 bases at V and 3 bases at J; junction bases unmatched: 4. The CDR3 bases are TGTGCCAGCTCACCAGGTCTAGCGGGGGTCTACAATGAGCAGTTCTTC. This sequence encodes CASSPGLAGVYNEQFF.

The chain is built from TRBV6-5 and TRBJ1-4; no clear D gene. The CDR3 contains 14 residues. V shed 2 bases and J shed 4 bases, with 8 bases lying between them. Germline loops: CDR1 MNHEY, CDR2 SVGAGI. The CDR3 coding sequence is TGTGCCAGCAGTTACGACGGTTATAATGAAAAACTGTTTTTT. Translation gives CASSYDGYNEKLFF.

This clone showed up just once. The CDR3 nucleotides read TGTGCCAGCAGGCAAGGGGTTCTAGGCAGCTCCTACGAGCAGTACTTC. Amino acid sequence: CASRQGVLGSSYEQYF. The chain joins TRBV28 to TRBJ2-7, with D perhaps matching TRBD1 (5 bases). Trimming took 6 bases from V and 0 from J, leaving 18 bases between them. CDR3 length: 16 amino acids. The germline V gene has CDR1 MDHEN and CDR2 SYDVKM. Full variable domain (remainder filled in from reference TRBV28 and TRBJ2-7): DVKVTQSSRYLVKRTGEKVFLECVQDMDHENMFWYRQDPGLGLRLIYFSYDVKMKEKGDIPEGYSVSREKKERFSLILESASTNQTSMYLCASRQGVLGSSYEQYFGPGTRLTVT.